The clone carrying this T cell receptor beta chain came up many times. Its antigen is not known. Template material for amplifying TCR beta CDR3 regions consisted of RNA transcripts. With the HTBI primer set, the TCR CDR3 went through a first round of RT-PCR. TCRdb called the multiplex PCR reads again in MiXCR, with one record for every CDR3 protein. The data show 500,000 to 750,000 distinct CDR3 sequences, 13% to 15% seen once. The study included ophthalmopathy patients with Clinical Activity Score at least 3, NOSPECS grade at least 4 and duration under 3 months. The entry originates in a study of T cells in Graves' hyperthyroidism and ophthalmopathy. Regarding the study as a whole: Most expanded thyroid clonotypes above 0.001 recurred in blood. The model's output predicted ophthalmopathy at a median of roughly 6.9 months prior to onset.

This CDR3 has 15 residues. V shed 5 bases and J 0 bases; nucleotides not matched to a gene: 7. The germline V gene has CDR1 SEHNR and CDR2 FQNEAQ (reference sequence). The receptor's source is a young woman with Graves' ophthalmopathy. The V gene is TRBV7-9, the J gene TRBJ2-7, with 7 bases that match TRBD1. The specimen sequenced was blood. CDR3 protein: CASSTGQFRSYEQYF. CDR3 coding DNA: TGTGCCAGCAGCACGGGACAGTTCCGCTCCTACGAGCAGTACTTC.